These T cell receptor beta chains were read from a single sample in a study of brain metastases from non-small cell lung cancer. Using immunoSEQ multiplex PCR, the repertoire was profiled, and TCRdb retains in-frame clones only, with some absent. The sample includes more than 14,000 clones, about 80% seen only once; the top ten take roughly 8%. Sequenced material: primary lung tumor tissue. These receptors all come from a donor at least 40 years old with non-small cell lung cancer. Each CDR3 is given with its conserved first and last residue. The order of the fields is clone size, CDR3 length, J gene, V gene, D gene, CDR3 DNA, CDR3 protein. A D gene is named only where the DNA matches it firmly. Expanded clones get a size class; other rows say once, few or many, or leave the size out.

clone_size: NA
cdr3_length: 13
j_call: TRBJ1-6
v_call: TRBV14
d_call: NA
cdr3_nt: TGTGCCAGCAGCGGGACCTATAATTCACCCCTCCACTTT
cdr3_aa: CASSGTYNSPLHF

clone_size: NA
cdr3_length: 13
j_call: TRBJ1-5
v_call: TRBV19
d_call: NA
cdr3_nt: TGTGCCAGTAGTAGCCTCAGCCAGCAGCCCCAGCATTTT
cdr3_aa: CASSSLSQQPQHF

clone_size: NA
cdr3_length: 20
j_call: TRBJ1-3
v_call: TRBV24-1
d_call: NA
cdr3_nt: TGTGCCACCAGTGATTTACCCGGGACAAGGTATGGGGCCTCTGGAAACACCATATATTTT
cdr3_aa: CATSDLPGTRYGASGNTIYF

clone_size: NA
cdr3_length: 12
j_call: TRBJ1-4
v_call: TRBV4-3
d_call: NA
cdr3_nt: TGCGCCAGCAGCCAAGAGTGGGGAAAACTGTTTTTT
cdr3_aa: CASSQEWGKLFF

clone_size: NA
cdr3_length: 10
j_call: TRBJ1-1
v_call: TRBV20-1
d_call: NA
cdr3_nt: TGCAGTGCTAGAAAGACTGAAGCTTTCTTT
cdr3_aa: CSARKTEAFF

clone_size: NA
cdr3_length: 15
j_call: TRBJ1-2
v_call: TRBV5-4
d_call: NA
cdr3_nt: TGTGCCAGCAGCGGAAAGGGAGGAAATAACTATGGCTACACCTTC
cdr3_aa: CASSGKGGNNYGYTF

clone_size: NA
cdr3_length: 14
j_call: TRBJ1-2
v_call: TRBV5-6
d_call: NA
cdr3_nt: TGTGCCAGCAGCTTGACCGACAGCCATTATGGCTACACCTTC
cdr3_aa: CASSLTDSHYGYTF

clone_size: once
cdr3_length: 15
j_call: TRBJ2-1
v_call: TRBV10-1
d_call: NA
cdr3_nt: TGCGCCACCCCTCGGAGGCAGGGGCGAAACAATGAGCAGTTCTTC
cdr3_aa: CATPRRQGRNNEQFF

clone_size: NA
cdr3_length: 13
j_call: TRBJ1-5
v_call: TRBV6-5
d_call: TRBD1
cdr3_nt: TGTGCCAGCAGGGGACAGAGCAATCAGCCCCAGCATTTT
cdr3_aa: CASRGQSNQPQHF

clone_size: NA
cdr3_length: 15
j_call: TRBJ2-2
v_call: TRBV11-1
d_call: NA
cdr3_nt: TGTGCCAGCAGCTTCTGGGGGCGCGACACCGGGGAGCTGTTTTTT
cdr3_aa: CASSFWGRDTGELFF

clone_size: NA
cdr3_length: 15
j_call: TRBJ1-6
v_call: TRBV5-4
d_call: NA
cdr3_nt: TGTGCCAGCAGCTTGGACAGCTCCGTGTACCGACCCCTCCACTTT
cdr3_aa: CASSLDSSVYRPLHF

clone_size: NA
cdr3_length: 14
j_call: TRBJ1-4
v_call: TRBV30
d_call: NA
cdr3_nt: TGTGCCTGGAATCACGGCATCGCAAATGAAAAACTGTTTTTT
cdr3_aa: CAWNHGIANEKLFF

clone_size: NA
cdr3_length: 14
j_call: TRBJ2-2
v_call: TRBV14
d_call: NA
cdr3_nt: TGTGCCAGCAGCCGGGACCGTTACACCGGGGAGCTGTTTTTT
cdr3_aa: CASSRDRYTGELFF

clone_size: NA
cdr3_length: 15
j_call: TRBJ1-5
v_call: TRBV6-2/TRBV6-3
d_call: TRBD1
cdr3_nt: TGTGCCAGCAGTTTATATCAGGGGGACGGTCAGCCCCAGCATTTT
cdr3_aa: CASSLYQGDGQPQHF

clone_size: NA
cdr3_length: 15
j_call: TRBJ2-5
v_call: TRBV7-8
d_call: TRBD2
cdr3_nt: TGTGCCAGCAGCCCCGGGAGGTCCGGACAAGAGACCCAGTACTTC
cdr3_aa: CASSPGRSGQETQYF

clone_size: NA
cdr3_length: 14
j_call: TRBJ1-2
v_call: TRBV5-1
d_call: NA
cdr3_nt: TGCGCCAGCAGCTTGGGAAGGGGTCGGGATGGCTACACCTTC
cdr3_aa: CASSLGRGRDGYTF

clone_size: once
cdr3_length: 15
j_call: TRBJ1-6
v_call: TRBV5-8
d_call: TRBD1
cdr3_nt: TGTGCCAGCAGCTTAGGGGACAGGGACAATTCACCCCTCCACTTT
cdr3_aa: CASSLGDRDNSPLHF

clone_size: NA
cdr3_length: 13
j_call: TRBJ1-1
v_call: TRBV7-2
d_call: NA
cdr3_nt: TGTGCCAGCAGCTTAGTGGAAAAGACTGAAGCTTTCTTT
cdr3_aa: CASSLVEKTEAFF

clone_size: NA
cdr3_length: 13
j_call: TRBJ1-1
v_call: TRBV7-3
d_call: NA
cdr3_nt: TGTGCCAGCAGCCCACAGGGGAACACTGAAGCTTTCTTT
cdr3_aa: CASSPQGNTEAFF

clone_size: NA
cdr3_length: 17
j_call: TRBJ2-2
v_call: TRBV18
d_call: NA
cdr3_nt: TGTGCCAGCTCACCGGTCAATGGACTGTCGAACACCGGGGAGCTGTTTTTT
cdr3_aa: CASSPVNGLSNTGELFF

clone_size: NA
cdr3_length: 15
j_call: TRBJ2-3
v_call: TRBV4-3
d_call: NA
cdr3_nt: TGCGCCAGCAGCCAAGTGGGGGGACGCACAGATACGCAGTATTTT
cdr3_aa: CASSQVGGRTDTQYF

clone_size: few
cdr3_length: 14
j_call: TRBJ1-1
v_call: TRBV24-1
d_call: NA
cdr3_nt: TGTGCCACCAGTGCCCGGTCCGGGAACACTGAAGCTTTCTTT
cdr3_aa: CATSARSGNTEAFF

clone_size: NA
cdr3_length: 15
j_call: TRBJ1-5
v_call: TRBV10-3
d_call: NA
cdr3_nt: TGTGCCATCAGTGTGGGGGGAAATGACAATCAGCCCCAGCATTTT
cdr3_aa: CAISVGGNDNQPQHF

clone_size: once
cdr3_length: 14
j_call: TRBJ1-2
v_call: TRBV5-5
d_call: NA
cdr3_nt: TGTGCCAGCAGCTCGACCGGGACCCAGGATCGCTACACCTTC
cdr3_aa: CASSSTGTQDRYTF

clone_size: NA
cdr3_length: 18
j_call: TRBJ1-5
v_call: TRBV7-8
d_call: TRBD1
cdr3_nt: TGTGCCAGCAGCTTAGCGGGCAGGGGGCTTACTCATAATCAGCCCCAGCATTTT
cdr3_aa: CASSLAGRGLTHNQPQHF

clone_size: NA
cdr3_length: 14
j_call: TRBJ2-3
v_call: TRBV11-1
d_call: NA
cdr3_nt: TGTGCCAGCAGTGTGGAACAGGGCACAGATACGCAGTATTTT
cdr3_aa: CASSVEQGTDTQYF

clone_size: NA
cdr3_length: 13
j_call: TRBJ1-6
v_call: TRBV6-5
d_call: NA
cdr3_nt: TGTGCCAGCAGTCTTTTTAGGGATTCACCCCTCCACTTT
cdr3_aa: CASSLFRDSPLHF

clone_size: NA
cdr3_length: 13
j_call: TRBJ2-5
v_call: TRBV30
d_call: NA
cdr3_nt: TGTGCCTGGAGCAGGAGCTCCCGAGAGACCCAGTACTTC
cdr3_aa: CAWSRSSRETQYF

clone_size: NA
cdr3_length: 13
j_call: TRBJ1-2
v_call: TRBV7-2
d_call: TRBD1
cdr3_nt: TGTGCCAGCAGCTTGGACAGGGAATCAGGCTACACCTTC
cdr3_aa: CASSLDRESGYTF

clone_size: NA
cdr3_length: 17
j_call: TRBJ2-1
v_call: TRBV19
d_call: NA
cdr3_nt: TGTGCCAGTAGTATCAGACTCTCAGGGAGTTTTAGCAATGAGCAGTTCTTC
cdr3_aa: CASSIRLSGSFSNEQFF

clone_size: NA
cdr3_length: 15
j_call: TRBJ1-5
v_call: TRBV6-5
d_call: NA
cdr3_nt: TGTGCCAGCAGCACCTTAGGGCATAGCAATCAGCCCCAGCATTTT
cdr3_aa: CASSTLGHSNQPQHF

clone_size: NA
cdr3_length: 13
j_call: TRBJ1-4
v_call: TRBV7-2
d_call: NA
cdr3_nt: TGTGCCAGCAGCTTAACTGCCGATGAAAAACTGTTTTTT
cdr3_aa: CASSLTADEKLFF

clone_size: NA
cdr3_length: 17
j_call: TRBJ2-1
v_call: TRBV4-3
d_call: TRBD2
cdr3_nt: TGCGCCAGCAGCCAAGATTTTGTAGGACTAGATATGGATGAGCAGTTCTTC
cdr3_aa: CASSQDFVGLDMDEQFF